The 28 T cell receptor beta chains listed next were all sequenced from one sample in a study of identical twins. One entry per CDR3 protein results from TCRdb running MiXCR on the 5' RACE reads. The sample carries some 690,000 distinct CDR3 sequences, over 20% recorded once. These data were also filed under a second study, of T cells expressing NK-cell markers.

The specimen sequenced was PBMCs. These receptors were taken from a woman younger than 30 in good health.

This clonotype was seen ten or more times. The gene calls are TRBV29-1 and TRBJ2-2; no definite D call. The CDR3 has 13 amino acids. Germline V lookup: CDR1 SQVTM, CDR2 ANQGSEA. Trimming cost V 2 bases and J 4 bases, with 8 bases left between them. CDR3 nucleotide sequence: TGCAGCGTTGAAAAGGTCCTCACCGGGGAGCTGTTTTTT. Protein product: CSVEKVLTGELFF.

This clonotype turned up a few times. The chain carries TRBV12-3 or TRBV12-4 and TRBJ2-2; 11 bases line up with TRBD2. This CDR3 spans 17 amino acids. The V and J ends lost 3 bases and 7 bases, in that order; junction bases with no gene match: 10. In DNA, the CDR3 is TGTGCCAGCAGTTTCCGCTCGGGACTAGCGGACAGCGGGGAGCTGTTTTTT. Protein: CASSFRSGLADSGELFF.

This chain connects TRBV18 to TRBJ2-7; the D is unclear. CDR1 and CDR2 from the germline V gene are KGHSH and LQKENI. The CDR3 spans 12 residues. V lost 3 bases and J 2 bases, leaving 5 bases between the germline ends. CDR3 nucleotides: TGTGCCAGCTCACCTTGGGCCTACGAGCAGTACTTC. Its protein product is CASSPWAYEQYF. Complete variable domain (other parts from reference TRBV18 and TRBJ2-7): NAGVMQNPRHLVRRRGQEARLRCSPMKGHSHVYWYRQLPEEGLKFMVYLQKENIIDESGMPKERFSAEFPKEGPSILRIQQVVRGDSAAYFCASSPWAYEQYFGPGTRLTVT.

This clonotype has only a few counts. This sequence joins TRBV5-1 and TRBJ1-2; a possible D gene is TRBD1 (5 bases). Between the trimmed V and J ends, which lost 3 bases and 9 bases, there was a span of 9 bases. The germline CDR1 and CDR2 sequences are SGHRS and YFSETQ. CDR3 length: 11 residues. CDR3: CASSYSGRYTF. The CDR3 DNA reads as TGCGCCAGCAGCTATTCAGGGCGCTACACCTTC.

This clonotype was observed a handful of times. The CDR3 DNA reads TGTGCTAGTGGTTTGGTAGATACGCAGTATTTT. Its protein product is CASGLVDTQYF. The V gene is TRBV12-5, the J gene TRBJ2-3; D call uncertain. The CDR3 is 11 residues long. The ends were cut back, 0 bases at V and 5 bases at J, with 0 bases in the middle. The germline V gene encodes CDR1 LGHNT and CDR2 FRNRAP. Full variable domain (remainder filled in from reference TRBV12-5 and TRBJ2-3): DARVTQTPRHKVTEMGQEVTMRCQPILGHNTVFWYRQTMMQGLELLAYFRNRAPLDDSGMPKDRFSAEMPDATLATLKIQPSEPRDSAVYFCASGLVDTQYFGPGTRLTVL.

The chain uses TRBV5-5 and TRBJ2-1, with D unclear. Trimming left V 0 bases short and J 6 bases short, with 7 bases between. This CDR3 contains 13 residues. Germline lookup yields CDR1 SGHKS and CDR2 YYEKEE (reference sequence). CDR3 nucleotides: TGTGCCAGCAGCTTGGAGGGTCTCAATGAGCAGTTCTTC. Translating gives CASSLEGLNEQFF.

This clonotype occurred a few times. V is TRBV5-1 and J is TRBJ1-1; D is unclear. This CDR3 contains 16 residues. The germline V and J ends were trimmed by 0 bases and 7 bases, with 19 bases remaining between them. The germline V gene has CDR1 SGHRS and CDR2 YFSETQ. The DNA of the CDR3 is TGCGCCAGCAGCTTGGAACGGGCCCGATCAGGACTTGAAGCTTTCTTT. It is translated as CASSLERARSGLEAFF. The variable domain in full, with the rest retrieved from reference TRBV5-1 and TRBJ1-1, is KAGVTQTPRYLIKTRGQQVTLSCSPISGHRSVSWYQQTPGQGLQFLFEYFSETQRNKGNFPGRFSGRQFSNSRSEMNVSTLELGDSALYLCASSLERARSGLEAFFGQGTRLTVV.

The genes are TRBV20-1 and TRBJ2-2; no clear D. This CDR3 has 14 amino acids. With 4 bases removed from V and 5 bases from J, the gap between germline ends came to 14 bases. The germline V gene encodes CDR1 DFQATT and CDR2 SNEGSKA (reference sequence). The chain's CDR3 is CSAISSNGTGELFF. The CDR3 region has the DNA TGCAGTGCTATTTCGAGCAATGGGACCGGGGAGCTGTTTTTT.

This clonotype was detected only a few times. The J gene is TRBJ2-1, the V gene TRBV5-1; 8 nucleotides agree with TRBD2. J lost 0 bases, V lost 5 bases, and 7 bases had no gene match. The V gene's germline CDR1 is SGHRS and CDR2 YFSETQ. This CDR3 is built from 16 residues. The CDR3 here is CASRTAGGTSYNEQFF. Written as DNA, the CDR3 is TGCGCCAGCAGGACCGCGGGGGGTACCTCCTACAATGAGCAGTTCTTC.

The V call is TRBV5-1, the J call TRBJ2-7; D unresolved. The V gene's germline CDR1 is SGHRS and CDR2 YFSETQ. This CDR3 is 14 amino acids long. Trimming pared 0 bases from V and 3 bases from J, leaving 10 bases between. CDR3 in DNA: TGCGCCAGCAGCTTGGAGAGAGGTCTCTACGAGCAGTACTTC. It yields the protein CASSLERGLYEQYF.

This rearrangement joins TRBV10-3 to TRBJ2-7; D may be TRBD1 (6 bases). V dropped 8 bases and J dropped 6 bases, with 17 bases sitting between them. The CDR3 is 13 residues long. CDR1 and CDR2 (germline): ENHRY, SYGVKD. CDR3 sequence: CAIGGTGSGEQYF. The CDR3 DNA is TGTGCCATCGGGGGAACAGGGAGCGGCGAGCAGTACTTC.

The chain joins TRBV12-3 or TRBV12-4 to TRBJ2-3; 8 nucleotides agree with TRBD2. The CDR3 consists of 15 residues. After removal of 6 bases from V and 4 bases from J, the junction contained 9 bases not matched to a gene. For the CDR3, the DNA is TGTGCCAGCAGGCCGAGGGGACTAGGACCAGATACGCAGTATTTT. Its protein is CASRPRGLGPDTQYF.

This clonotype was picked up many times. This chain uses TRBV7-2 with TRBJ2-1; D not resolved. The CDR3 covers 14 residues. Per germline, CDR1 SGHTA and CDR2 FQGNSA. Deletions cut 3 bases from V and 6 bases from J, with 12 bases between. CDR3 in amino acids: CASSFGRRPNEQFF. Written as DNA, the CDR3 is TGTGCCAGCAGCTTTGGCCGACGCCCCAATGAGCAGTTCTTC.

Here the CDR3 reads CASSLGPPGHGTGELFF. CDR3 DNA sequence: TGTGCCAGCAGCTTGGGGCCTCCGGGACACGGCACCGGGGAGCTGTTTTTT. This chain joins TRBV5-5 and TRBJ2-2; the D gene is possibly TRBD1 (6 bases). Trimming left V 0 bases short and J 4 bases short, with 16 bases between. The CDR3 totals 17 residues. The germline CDR1 and CDR2 sequences are SGHKS and YYEKEE (reference sequence).

This clonotype turned up a few times. The rearrangement uses TRBV2 and TRBJ2-7; 9 bases agree with TRBD1. The CDR3 totals 14 residues. J was trimmed by 2 bases and V by 8 bases; bases with no gene match: 7. Germline CDR1 reads SNHLY; CDR2 reads FYNNEI. The CDR3 is CASRWTGVPYEQYF. CDR3 DNA: TGTGCCAGCCGGTGGACAGGGGTACCCTACGAGCAGTACTTC.

This clonotype was recorded at least ten times. The gene calls are TRBV7-3 and TRBJ2-1; D possibly corresponds to TRBD2 (5 bases). Trimming cost V 5 bases and J 8 bases, with 19 bases left between them. CDR3 length equals 15 residues. Germline V lookup: CDR1 SGHTA, CDR2 FQGTGA. CDR3 loop: CASSPGGAQYYEQFF. The DNA of the CDR3 is TGTGCCAGCAGCCCCGGAGGTGCTCAATATTATGAGCAGTTCTTC.

This clonotype came up a few times. The chain couples TRBV5-1 to TRBJ2-7; the D is unclear. Trimming cost V 0 bases and J 3 bases, with 10 bases left between them. This CDR3 is 14 amino acids long. Germline values: CDR1 SGHRS, CDR2 YFSETQ. The CDR3 DNA is TGCGCCAGCAGCTTGGATAAAATGGACTACGAGCAGTACTTC. It translates to CASSLDKMDYEQYF. Looking up the rest from reference TRBV5-1 and TRBJ2-7 gives the full variable domain: KAGVTQTPRYLIKTRGQQVTLSCSPISGHRSVSWYQQTPGQGLQFLFEYFSETQRNKGNFPGRFSGRQFSNSRSEMNVSTLELGDSALYLCASSLDKMDYEQYFGPGTRLTVT.

This chain links TRBV29-1 with TRBJ2-7; D gene unclear. The V and J ends lost 7 bases and 5 bases respectively, with 15 bases between them. CDR3 length: 12 residues. Germline lookup yields CDR1 SQVTM and CDR2 ANQGSEA. The CDR3 sequence: CSAETLGNEQYF. Here the CDR3 DNA reads TGCAGCGCCGAGACCTTGGGGAACGAGCAGTACTTC.

The chain combines TRBV20-1 with TRBJ2-5; D is unclear. Trimming pared 8 bases from V and 2 bases from J, leaving 15 bases between. The germline V gene has CDR1 DFQATT and CDR2 SNEGSKA (reference sequence). CDR3 size: 13 residues. The CDR3 spells CSPNGENQETQYF. Written as DNA, the CDR3 is TGCAGTCCGAATGGGGAAAATCAAGAGACCCAGTACTTC.

Only a few counts were recorded for this clonotype. The chain links TRBV5-1 to TRBJ2-1, with 12 nucleotides matching TRBD2. The J segment lost 9 bases and the V segment lost 4 bases, leaving 11 bases of the junction unmatched. Germline V gives CDR1 SGHRS, CDR2 YFSETQ. The CDR3 is 16 residues long. CDR3 DNA sequence: TGCGCCAGCAGCCCGGTTCCTAGCGGGGGGGTCGGTGAGCAGTTCTTC. It specifies CASSPVPSGGVGEQFF.

The table lists this clonotype with many counts. CDR3 sequence reads: CGADSSYEQYF. In DNA, the CDR3 is TGCGGAGCGGATAGCTCCTACGAGCAGTACTTC. The rearrangement joins TRBV20-1 to TRBJ2-7, with D possibly being TRBD2 (5 bases). The germline V gene has CDR1 DFQATT and CDR2 SNEGSKA (reference sequence). The CDR3 is made up of 11 amino acids.

This sequence joins TRBV20-1 and TRBJ2-5; 9 bases map to TRBD2. V was pared by 5 bases and J by 3 bases, with 7 bases of the junction left unmatched. Germline values: CDR1 DFQATT, CDR2 SNEGSKA (reference sequence). This CDR3 has 14 residues. The CDR3 DNA sequence: TGCAGTGCTGTTAGCGGGAGAGGGGAAGAGACCCAGTACTTC. This codes for CSAVSGRGEETQYF.

The chain recombines TRBV20-1 with TRBJ1-1; tentative D call: TRBD1 (6 bases). The CDR3 is made up of 13 amino acids. Trimming removed 8 bases at V and 0 bases at J, with 13 bases between. Looked up from germline, CDR1 is DFQATT and CDR2 is SNEGSKA (reference sequence). The CDR3 DNA follows: TGCAGTCGGGTCAACAGGGTGAACACTGAAGCTTTCTTT. Amino acid sequence: CSRVNRVNTEAFF.

This clonotype turned up a few times. The chain couples TRBV5-1 to TRBJ2-3; 13 bases line up with TRBD2. Germline loops: CDR1 SGHRS, CDR2 YFSETQ. There are 16 residues in the CDR3. V was clipped by 5 bases and J by 2 bases; unmatched bases: 5. DNA of the CDR3: TGCGCCAGCAGTTGGGGACTAGCGGGGACCACAGATACGCAGTATTTT. It translates to CASSWGLAGTTDTQYF.

The chain combines TRBV7-3 with TRBJ2-7, with TRBD1 matching 7 bases. Trimming took 5 bases from V and 5 from J; bases not matched to a gene: 9. CDR1 SGHTA and CDR2 FQGTGA come from the germline V gene. This CDR3 is built from 14 residues. CDR3 sequence (DNA): TGTGCCAGCAGCCAGACAGGGTTGGGCGACGAGCAGTACTTC. It codes for CASSQTGLGDEQYF.

This clonotype was counted only a few times. This rearrangement joins TRBV24-1 to TRBJ2-1; TRBD2 agrees at 8 bases. Trimming at V came to 4 bases and at J to 8 bases, leaving 12 bases not matched to a gene. CDR3 length: 16 residues. Per the germline V gene, CDR1 is KGHDR and CDR2 is SFDVKD. CDR3 DNA sequence: TGTGCCACCAGTGAAGAAGACCTACTAGCGGCCCATGAGCAGTTCTTC. Translation: CATSEEDLLAAHEQFF.

The chain uses TRBV7-6 and TRBJ2-1; D gene unclear. Trimming cost V 1 base and J 0 bases, with 7 bases left between them. This CDR3 comprises 15 residues. The germline V gene encodes CDR1 SGHVS and CDR2 FNYEAQ. The CDR3 sequence is CASSLDPNSYNEQFF. The CDR3 region has the DNA TGTGCCAGCAGCTTAGACCCCAACTCCTACAATGAGCAGTTCTTC.

This chain connects TRBV6-1 to TRBJ2-5; D not resolved. The CDR3 runs 13 residues. The V gene's germline CDR1 is MNHNS and CDR2 SASEGT. The ends were cut back, 7 bases at V and 1 base at J, with 10 bases in the middle. CDR3 DNA sequence: TGTGCCAGCAAGGTAGTCAGCCAAGAGACCCAGTACTTC. Its translation: CASKVVSQETQYF.